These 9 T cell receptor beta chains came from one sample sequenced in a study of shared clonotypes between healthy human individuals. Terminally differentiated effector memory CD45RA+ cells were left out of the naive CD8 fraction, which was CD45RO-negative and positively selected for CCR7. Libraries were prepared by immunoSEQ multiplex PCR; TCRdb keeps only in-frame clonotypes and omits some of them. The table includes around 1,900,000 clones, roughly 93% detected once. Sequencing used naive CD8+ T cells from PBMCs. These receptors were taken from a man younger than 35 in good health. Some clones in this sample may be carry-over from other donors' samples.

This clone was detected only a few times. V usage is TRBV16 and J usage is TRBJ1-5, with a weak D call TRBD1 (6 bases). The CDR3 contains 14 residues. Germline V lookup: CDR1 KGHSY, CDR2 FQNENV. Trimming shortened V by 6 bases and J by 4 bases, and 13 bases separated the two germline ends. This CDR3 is CASRHDRPNQPQHF. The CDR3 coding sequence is TGTGCCAGCAGACATGACAGGCCGAATCAGCCCCAGCATTTT.

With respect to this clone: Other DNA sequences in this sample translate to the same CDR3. The CDR3 region is CASSLGQGDNEQFF. CDR3 DNA: TGTGCCAGCAGCTTGGGGCAGGGCGACAATGAGCAGTTCTTC. J is TRBJ2-1 and V is TRBV7-7, with a possible D match to TRBD1 (5 bases). The length of the CDR3 is 14 residues. V was trimmed by 3 bases and J by 5 bases, leaving 11 bases between them. Germline CDR1 and CDR2: SSHAT and FNYEAQ (reference sequence).

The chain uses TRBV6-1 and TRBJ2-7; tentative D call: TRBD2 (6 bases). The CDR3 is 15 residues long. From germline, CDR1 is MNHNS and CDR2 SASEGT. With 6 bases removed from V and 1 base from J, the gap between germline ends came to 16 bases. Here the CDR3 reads CASSRGTFASYEQYF. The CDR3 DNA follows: TGTGCCAGCAGCCGAGGGACTTTTGCATCCTACGAGCAGTACTTC.

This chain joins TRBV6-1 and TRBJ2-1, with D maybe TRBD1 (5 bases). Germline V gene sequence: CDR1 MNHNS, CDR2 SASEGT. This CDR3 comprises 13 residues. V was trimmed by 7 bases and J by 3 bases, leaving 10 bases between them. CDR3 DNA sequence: TGTGCCAGCATTCAGGGTTTCTACAATGAGCAGTTCTTC. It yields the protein CASIQGFYNEQFF.

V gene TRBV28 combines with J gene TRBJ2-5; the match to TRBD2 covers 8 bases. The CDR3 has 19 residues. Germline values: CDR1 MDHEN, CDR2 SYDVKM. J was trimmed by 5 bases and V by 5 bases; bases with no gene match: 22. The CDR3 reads CASSRPRVLADNPRETQYF. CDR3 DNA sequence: TGTGCCAGCAGTCGACCTAGGGTACTAGCGGACAACCCTAGGGAGACCCAGTACTTC.

CDR3: CASSEHSLAGGAYEQYF. In DNA, the CDR3 is TGTGCCAGCAGTGAACATAGCCTAGCGGGAGGTGCCTACGAGCAGTACTTC. The rearrangement links TRBV6-1 to TRBJ2-7, with 11 nucleotides matching TRBD2. The CDR3 consists of 17 residues. The germline V gene encodes CDR1 MNHNS and CDR2 SASEGT. J was trimmed by 2 bases and V by 2 bases; bases with no gene match: 8.

Here the CDR3 reads CASSIDPLAGYYNEQFF. CDR3 nucleotide sequence: TGTGCCAGTAGTATAGATCCGCTAGCGGGCTACTACAATGAGCAGTTCTTC. The rearrangement links TRBV19 to TRBJ2-1; 8 nucleotides align to TRBD2. V lost 0 bases and J lost 3; bases outside the gene matches: 7. This CDR3 has 17 amino acids. Germline lookup yields CDR1 LNHDA and CDR2 SQIVND (reference sequence).

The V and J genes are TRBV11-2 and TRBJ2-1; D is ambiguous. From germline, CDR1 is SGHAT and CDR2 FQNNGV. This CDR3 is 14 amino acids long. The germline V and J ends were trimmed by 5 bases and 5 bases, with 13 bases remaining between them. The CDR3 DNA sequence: TGTGCCAGCAGCCCCATTGTACGGGACAATGAGCAGTTCTTC. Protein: CASSPIVRDNEQFF.

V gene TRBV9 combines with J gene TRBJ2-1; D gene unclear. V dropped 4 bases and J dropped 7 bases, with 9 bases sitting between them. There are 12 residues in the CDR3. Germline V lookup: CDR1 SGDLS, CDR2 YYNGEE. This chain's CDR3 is CASSLQLNEQFF. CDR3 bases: TGTGCCAGCAGCCTACAGCTGAATGAGCAGTTCTTC.